The present TCR beta chain was sequenced within a study of blood T cell repertoires in COVID-19. Study information: Collection of acute and convalescent COVID-19 samples took place in the United States, Italy and Spain. PBMCs, B-cell-depleted T cells, or T cells provided the cDNA or gDNA that made up the material.

The CDR3 sequence is 16 residues long. The ends were cut back, 3 bases at V and 2 bases at J, with 11 bases in the middle. Germline CDR1 and CDR2: LGHDT and YNNKEL (reference sequence). The authors' processing: Estimated nucleated cell counts came from reference gene primer amplification. This table comes from immunoSEQ multiplex PCR, and its TCRdb copy is limited to in-frame clones, with some not included. V and J calls and clone size follow that table, whereas D and trimming were derived from the DNA. The top ten hold around 12% of the sample, which has more than 100,000 clones, almost 85% seen once.

J is TRBJ2-6 and V is TRBV3-1 (or the pseudogene TRBV3-2); weak D call: TRBD1 (7 bases). Material: peripheral blood. The sequence was obtained from a woman in her twenties or thirties who had recovered from COVID-19. The CDR3 DNA sequence: TGTGCCAGCAGCCAGGAGGGGGCGGCTGGGGCCAACGTCCTGACTTTC. Protein sequence: CASSQEGAAGANVLTF.